These 23 T cell receptor beta chains came from one sample sequenced in a study of blood T cells in healthy people across ages. The authors ran a second PCR of 7 to 11 cycles using a sample-barcoded 5' primer and a J-beta primer mix. TCRdb reprocessed the 5' RACE reads via MiXCR and lists one record per CDR3 protein. This table holds 1,800,000 or so distinct CDR3 sequences, roughly two fifths found once. Material for sequencing was blood. The receptors originated from a human donor in good health.

V and J are TRBV7-9 and TRBJ2-1; D gene ambiguous. The V gene lost 0 bases and the J gene lost 7 bases, with 16 bases spanning the gap. The CDR3 loop spans 16 amino acids. Per the germline V gene, CDR1 is SEHNR and CDR2 is FQNEAQ (reference sequence). CDR3 bases: TGTGCCAGCAGCTTAGCGTGGGGAAGACAAGAGAATGAGCAGTTCTTC. Protein product: CASSLAWGRQENEQFF.

The rearrangement links TRBV18 to TRBJ1-2; D is possibly TRBD1 (6 bases). Germline CDR1 reads KGHSH; CDR2 reads LQKENI. The CDR3 runs to 17 residues. Trimming stripped 6 bases from V and 0 bases from J, with 20 bases between. In DNA form, the CDR3 reads TGTGCCAGCTCCCTCCGGACAGCCGAGTCTACTAACTATGGCTACACCTTC. Residues: CASSLRTAESTNYGYTF.

This clonotype was counted between two and nine times. The V call is TRBV7-9, the J call TRBJ2-1; D remains unclear. The germline gives CDR1 SEHNR, CDR2 FQNEAQ (reference sequence). The CDR3 is 16 residues long. Trimming pared 1 base from V and 6 bases from J, leaving 16 bases between. The CDR3, as DNA: TGTGCCAGCAGCTTAGGGTGGAGAGGAATATCCAATGAGCAGTTCTTC. Protein product: CASSLGWRGISNEQFF. Full variable domain (missing parts from reference TRBV7-9 and TRBJ2-1): DTGVSQNPRHKITKRGQNVTFRCDPISEHNRLYWYRQTLGQGPEFLTYFQNEAQLEKSRLLSDRFSAERPKGSFSTLEIQRTEQGDSAMYLCASSLGWRGISNEQFFGPGTRLTVL.

In this sample, this clonotype turned up a few times. The V gene is TRBV29-1, the J gene TRBJ1-2; 7 nucleotides align to TRBD1. V trimming: 1 base; J trimming: 4 bases; junction bases outside the gene matches: 3. The CDR3 is 13 amino acids. The germline V gene has CDR1 SQVTM and CDR2 ANQGSEA. In DNA, the CDR3 is TGCAGCGTTGAAGGCGGGACAGCCTATGGCTACACCTTC. This sequence encodes CSVEGGTAYGYTF.

The chain links TRBV12-3 or TRBV12-4 to TRBJ2-5; a weak D match, TRBD1 (5 bases). The germline V and J ends were trimmed by 2 bases and 2 bases, with 9 bases remaining between them. The CDR3 loop spans 14 amino acids. CDR3 DNA sequence: TGTGCCAGCAGTTTATGGCGACAGCAAGAGACCCAGTACTTC. Translation: CASSLWRQQETQYF.

The chain combines TRBV15 with TRBJ2-5; no clear D gene. Trimming stripped 5 bases from V and 3 bases from J, with 13 bases between. The CDR3 consists of 14 residues. Looked up from germline, CDR1 is LNHNV and CDR2 is YYDKDF (reference sequence). The CDR3 loop reads CATSPTLTEETQYF. Here the CDR3 DNA reads TGTGCCACCAGCCCCACGCTCACGGAAGAGACCCAGTACTTC.

The chain employs TRBV12-3 or TRBV12-4 and TRBJ1-2; weak D call: TRBD1 (5 bases). The V end was cut by 7 bases, the J end by 0 bases, with 18 bases between. The CDR3 sequence is 16 residues long. The CDR3 DNA follows: TGTGCCAGCACGTCGGGACGAGGCCCCGCTAACTATGGCTACACCTTC. As protein: CASTSGRGPANYGYTF.

The gene calls are TRBV2 and TRBJ1-5, with a tentative D call TRBD1 (6 bases). Germline CDR1 is SNHLY and CDR2 is FYNNEI. V was shortened by 3 bases and J by 1 base, with 13 bases between the two germline ends. The CDR3 is 16 residues long. The CDR3 bases are TGTGCCAGCAGTGACCAGGGAGGGGGAAGCAATCAGCCCCAGCATTTT. Protein sequence: CASSDQGGGSNQPQHF.

This clonotype appeared once. The chain combines TRBV28 with TRBJ2-7, with 8 bases matching TRBD1. The CDR3 runs to 14 residues. V lost 3 bases to trimming and J lost 5 bases; unmatched junction nucleotides: 6. CDR1 and CDR2 (germline): MDHEN, SYDVKM. CDR3 sequence: CASSFRRQGHEQYF. The CDR3 DNA follows: TGTGCCAGCAGTTTCCGCAGACAGGGGCACGAGCAGTACTTC.

The sample holds a few counts of this clonotype. This chain links TRBV28 with TRBJ2-5, with D perhaps being TRBD1 or TRBD2 (5 bases each). The CDR3 loop spans 16 amino acids. Trimming pared 2 bases from V and 5 bases from J, leaving 18 bases between. Per the germline V gene, CDR1 is MDHEN and CDR2 is SYDVKM. In DNA, the CDR3 is TGTGCCAGCAGTTTACCCCCCCAGGGAGCTTGGGAGACCCAGTACTTC. It yields the protein CASSLPPQGAWETQYF.

The V gene is TRBV7-9, the J gene TRBJ2-5; D remains ambiguous. The CDR3 contains 14 residues. Trimming took off 2 bases at V and 4 bases at J, with 11 bases between the two ends. CDR1 is SEHNR, CDR2 FQNEAQ, per germline (reference sequence). The CDR3 DNA sequence: TGTGCCAGCAGCTTAAGGTGGGGTTCAGAGACCCAGTACTTC. Protein: CASSLRWGSETQYF. Full variable domain (rest looked up from reference TRBV7-9 and TRBJ2-5): DTGVSQNPRHKITKRGQNVTFRCDPISEHNRLYWYRQTLGQGPEFLTYFQNEAQLEKSRLLSDRFSAERPKGSFSTLEIQRTEQGDSAMYLCASSLRWGSETQYFGPGTRLLVL.

This clonotype came up many times. The genes are TRBV20-1 and TRBJ2-7; D unclear. With 1 base removed from V and 5 bases from J, the gap between germline ends came to 6 bases. CDR1 DFQATT and CDR2 SNEGSKA come from the germline V gene (reference sequence). The CDR3 spans 11 residues. CDR3 residues: CSARVTHEQYF. For the CDR3, the DNA is TGCAGTGCTAGAGTAACGCACGAGCAGTACTTC.

This clonotype came up many times. This rearrangement joins TRBV12-3 or TRBV12-4 to TRBJ1-4, with D perhaps matching TRBD1 (6 bases). Trimming left V 6 bases short and J 1 base short, with 9 bases between. The CDR3 is made up of 14 amino acids. This CDR3 is CASSPQGTNEKLFF. The DNA for the CDR3 is TGTGCCAGCAGCCCACAGGGAACTAATGAAAAACTGTTTTTT.

The V gene is TRBV12-3 or TRBV12-4, the J gene TRBJ1-4; the D is unclear. CDR3 size: 15 residues. Trimming stripped 7 bases from V and 6 bases from J, with 18 bases between. In DNA form, the CDR3 reads TGTGCCAGCAACCTCCTAGGAGGGAAAGATGAAAAACTGTTTTTT. It codes for CASNLLGGKDEKLFF.

To note about this clonotype: At one boundary the junction diverges from the germline segment, which might be a read error. The V and J genes are TRBV7-6 and TRBJ1-2, with unresolved D. The CDR3 is made up of 15 amino acids. Germline lookup yields CDR1 SGHVS and CDR2 FNYEAQ. CDR3 residues: CASSLWGSEDYGYTF. DNA for the CDR3: TGCGCCAGCAGCTTATGGGGATCTGAAGACTATGGCTACACCTTC.

This chain connects TRBV12-3 or TRBV12-4 to TRBJ2-5, with D perhaps TRBD2 (6 bases). Trimming shortened V by 4 bases and J by 5 bases, and 17 bases separated the two germline ends. This CDR3 has 15 amino acids. CDR3 nucleotides: TGTGCCAGCAGTTCAAAGAGTGGCGGGGACGAGACCCAGTACTTC. Encoded protein: CASSSKSGGDETQYF.

In its sample, this clonotype was seen a few times. J is TRBJ2-7 and V is TRBV29-1; the D gene is possibly TRBD1 (6 bases). Looked up from germline, CDR1 is SQVTM and CDR2 is ANQGSEA. V shed 3 bases and J shed 4 bases, with 10 bases lying between them. This CDR3 comprises 12 residues. The CDR3 sequence: CSVDITGYEQYF. CDR3 nucleotides: TGCAGCGTTGACATTACAGGGTACGAGCAGTACTTC.

Only a few counts were recorded for this clonotype. V is TRBV6-1 and J is TRBJ1-2; D gene uncertain. The V end lost 1 base, the J end lost 0 bases, and 9 bases lay between the germline ends. The CDR3 contains 15 residues. The germline CDR1 and CDR2 sequences are MNHNS and SASEGT. The CDR3 DNA is TGTGCCAGCAGTGAAGGTGGCGGAGCTAACTATGGCTACACCTTC. This gives the protein CASSEGGGANYGYTF.

V usage is TRBV29-1 and J usage is TRBJ1-2, with 8 bases fitting TRBD1. Trimming cost V 7 bases and J 6 bases; bases outside gene matches: 4. Germline-derived CDR1 and CDR2 are SQVTM and ANQGSEA. The CDR3 has 11 residues. CDR3 DNA sequence: TGCAGCGGCGGACAGGGTCATGGCTACACCTTC. Its protein is CSGGQGHGYTF.

This clonotype was seen a few times. The chain employs TRBV11-1 and TRBJ2-5; D is undetermined. The CDR3 consists of 16 residues. Germline lookup yields CDR1 SGHAT and CDR2 FQDESV (reference sequence). V was pared by 0 bases and J by 2 bases, with 13 bases between. CDR3 loop: CASSLASGRLQETQYF. The CDR3 DNA follows: TGTGCCAGCAGCTTAGCGTCTGGGCGGCTACAAGAGACCCAGTACTTC.

The chain links TRBV7-2 to TRBJ1-2; D possibly corresponds to TRBD1 (6 bases). Trimming took 8 bases from V and 7 from J, leaving 14 bases between them. Germline V gene lookup returns CDR1 SGHTA and CDR2 FQGNSA. CDR3 length: 12 amino acids. DNA for the CDR3: TGTGCCAGCCACAGGGTTTTCTTTGGCTACACCTTC. It codes for CASHRVFFGYTF.

The chain recombines TRBV7-3 with TRBJ2-7, with D possibly called TRBD1 or TRBD2 (5 bases each). CDR3 size: 14 residues. Germline loops: CDR1 SGHTA, CDR2 FQGTGA. V lost 2 bases, J lost 6 bases, and 14 bases lay in between. DNA for the CDR3: TGTGCCAGCAGCTTACAGGCAGGGAGCGGCGAGCAGTACTTC. Translating it yields CASSLQAGSGEQYF.

This chain connects TRBV29-1 to TRBJ1-1; D is ambiguous. Germline V lookup: CDR1 SQVTM, CDR2 ANQGSEA. The V and J ends lost 4 bases and 7 bases respectively, with 16 bases between them. The CDR3 has 13 amino acids. The CDR3 spells CSVVPSWGFEAFF. The CDR3 DNA reads as TGCAGCGTTGTGCCATCGTGGGGATTTGAAGCTTTCTTT.